The 25 T cell receptor beta chains below were found in one sample sequenced in a study of graft-versus-host responses after intestinal transplantation. Some clones are missing from TCRdb's copy, which holds only in-frame ones; the method was immunoSEQ multiplex PCR. Here the sample spans under 9,500 clones, roughly 70% being singletons. Intraepithelial and lamina propria lymphocytes were released after the graft tissue was processed. This specimen was ileum tissue, taken 494 days after intestinal transplant. The receptor source for this set is a human patient who received an intestinal transplant, so some T cells may come from the graft donor.

The chain combines TRBV7-3 with TRBJ1-2, with D possibly being TRBD1 (6 bases). The CDR3 is 13 residues long. Germline CDR1 is SGHTA and CDR2 is FQGTGA. V was cut by 5 bases and J by 3 bases, with 10 bases left in between. The CDR3 protein is CASSKRQDYGYTF. CDR3 coding DNA: TGTGCCAGCAGCAAGCGACAGGACTATGGCTACACCTTC.

The J gene is TRBJ2-4, the V gene TRBV5-5; D is perhaps TRBD1 (6 bases). In germline, CDR1 is SGHKS, CDR2 YYEKEE (reference sequence). Trimming pared 5 bases from V and 8 bases from J, leaving 14 bases between. This CDR3 has 13 amino acids. The CDR3: CASSSIHRDIQYF. In DNA, the CDR3 is TGTGCCAGCAGTTCTATCCACAGGGACATTCAGTACTTC.

The genes are TRBV9 and TRBJ2-1; 9 bases align to TRBD2. This CDR3 comprises 15 residues. Germline lookup yields CDR1 SGDLS and CDR2 YYNGEE. With 1 base clipped from V and 8 bases from J, the junction kept 7 bases outside the gene matches. The CDR3 region is CASSVLAGGADEQFF. As DNA, the CDR3 is TGTGCCAGCAGCGTACTTGCGGGAGGGGCGGATGAGCAGTTCTTC.

V is TRBV30 and J is TRBJ2-3, with no clear D. V lost 3 bases and J 2 bases, leaving 6 bases between the germline ends. The CDR3 is 12 amino acids. The germline V gene has CDR1 GTSNPN and CDR2 SVGIG (reference sequence). CDR3 in amino acids: CAWRELTDTQYF. In nucleotides, the CDR3 is TGTGCCTGGAGGGAGCTCACAGATACGCAGTATTTT. The full variable domain, completed using reference TRBV30 and TRBJ2-3, is SQTIHQWPATLVQPVGSPLSLECTVEGTSNPNLYWYRQAAGRGLQLLFYSVGIGQISSEVPQNLSASRPQDRQFILSSKKLLLSDSGFYLCAWRELTDTQYFGPGTRLTVL.

Worth noting for this clone: This sequence may be a read error, since a much larger clone differs from it by one base. The chain joins TRBV11-2 to TRBJ2-7, with no clear D. The CDR3 runs to 12 residues. Trimming took 2 bases from V and 3 from J, leaving 5 bases between them. CDR1 is SGHAT and CDR2 is FQNNGV in the germline V gene. CDR3 coding DNA: TGTGCCAGCAGCTTAAATGTCTACGAGCAGTACTTC. It translates to CASSLNVYEQYF.

The sample holds a few counts of this clone. The chain recombines TRBV30 with TRBJ2-1; D is perhaps TRBD2 (6 bases). Per the germline V gene, CDR1 is GTSNPN and CDR2 is SVGIG (reference sequence). Trimming shortened V by 1 base and J by 0 bases, and 13 bases separated the two germline ends. This CDR3 spans 16 amino acids. The CDR3 loop reads CAWSGYGGGSYNEQFF. DNA for the CDR3: TGTGCCTGGAGTGGCTACGGGGGTGGCTCCTACAATGAGCAGTTCTTC.

The chain recombines TRBV5-1 with TRBJ2-7; D may be TRBD1 or TRBD2 (5 bases each). Trimming shortened V by 0 bases and J by 4 bases, and 11 bases separated the two germline ends. The CDR3 totals 14 residues. The germline V gene encodes CDR1 SGHRS and CDR2 YFSETQ. CDR3 loop: CASSLAGTGYEQYF. The CDR3 DNA sequence: TGCGCCAGCAGCTTGGCCGGGACCGGATACGAGCAGTACTTC. The full variable domain, completed using reference TRBV5-1 and TRBJ2-7, is KAGVTQTPRYLIKTRGQQVTLSCSPISGHRSVSWYQQTPGQGLQFLFEYFSETQRNKGNFPGRFSGRQFSNSRSEMNVSTLELGDSALYLCASSLAGTGYEQYFGPGTRLTVT.

This chain uses TRBV11-2 with TRBJ1-1; D is unresolved. The V gene's germline CDR1 is SGHAT and CDR2 FQNNGV. The CDR3 runs to 13 residues. V was shortened by 7 bases and J by 4 bases, with 13 bases between the two germline ends. CDR3 coding DNA: TGTGCCAGCACCCTCGGGGTGACCACTGAAGCTTTCTTT. Its translation: CASTLGVTTEAFF.

This clone was observed a single time. The gene calls are TRBV6-4 and TRBJ2-1; no clear D. Trimming cost V 8 bases and J 0 bases, with 8 bases left between them. CDR3 length equals 13 residues. CDR1 is MRHNA, CDR2 SNTAGT, per germline. CDR3 DNA sequence: TGTGCCAGCCTCTCTTCCTCCTACAATGAGCAGTTCTTC. This codes for CASLSSSYNEQFF.

The chain is built from TRBV7-9 and TRBJ1-1; no clear D. CDR1 is SEHNR, CDR2 FQNEAQ, per germline (reference sequence). The length of the CDR3 is 12 residues. Trimming stripped 6 bases from V and 1 base from J, with 6 bases between. CDR3 amino acids: CASRVQNTEAFF. The CDR3 region has the DNA TGTGCCAGCAGGGTACAGAACACTGAAGCTTTCTTT.

The rearrangement links TRBV5-1 to TRBJ1-3; D is undetermined. The ends were cut back, 3 bases at V and 0 bases at J, with 7 bases in the middle. Germline CDR1 and CDR2: SGHRS and YFSETQ. CDR3 length equals 14 residues. The CDR3 region has the DNA TGCGCCAGCAGCTGGGATCTCTCTGGAAACACCATATATTTT. It is translated as CASSWDLSGNTIYF. The variable domain in full, with the rest retrieved from reference TRBV5-1 and TRBJ1-3, is KAGVTQTPRYLIKTRGQQVTLSCSPISGHRSVSWYQQTPGQGLQFLFEYFSETQRNKGNFPGRFSGRQFSNSRSEMNVSTLELGDSALYLCASSWDLSGNTIYFGEGSWLTVV.

The rearrangement links TRBV6-6 to TRBJ2-1, with 12 bases identical to TRBD2. J was trimmed by 10 bases and V by 0 bases; bases with no gene match: 4. The CDR3 is 15 amino acids. Germline assignment: CDR1 MNHNY and CDR2 SVGAGI (reference sequence). The CDR3 sequence is CASSYSLAGGGEQFF. CDR3 nucleotides: TGTGCCAGCAGTTACTCTCTAGCGGGAGGGGGAGAGCAGTTCTTC.

By proportion, this clone is medium-sized. Distinct nucleotide sequences in the sample also encode this CDR3. The V gene is TRBV7-9, the J gene TRBJ1-5; TRBD1 might be the D (5 bases). The CDR3 loop spans 15 amino acids. Germline V gives CDR1 SEHNR, CDR2 FQNEAQ (reference sequence). The V end lost 1 base, the J end lost 0 bases, and 7 bases lay between the germline ends. This chain's CDR3 is CASSLVDSSNQPQHF. CDR3 coding DNA: TGTGCCAGCAGCTTAGTAGACAGTAGCAATCAGCCCCAGCATTTT.

This clone was seen more than once but under ten times. This chain links TRBV6-6 with TRBJ1-1; no definite D call. Per the germline V gene, CDR1 is MNHNY and CDR2 is SVGAGI (reference sequence). Trimming removed 0 bases from V and 2 bases from J, with 7 bases in between. The CDR3 has 14 amino acids. The CDR3: CASSYSLTNTEAFF. CDR3 nucleotides: TGTGCCAGCAGTTACTCGTTGACCAACACTGAAGCTTTCTTT.

The chain carries TRBV27 and TRBJ2-3; no clear D gene. Germline assignment: CDR1 MNHEY and CDR2 SMNVEV (reference sequence). This CDR3 has 15 amino acids. V shed 4 bases and J shed 1 base, with 12 bases lying between them. The CDR3: CASSSVGMGTDTQYF. The CDR3 DNA is TGTGCCAGCAGTTCGGTGGGAATGGGCACAGATACGCAGTATTTT.

V and J are TRBV2 and TRBJ2-5; weak D call: TRBD1 (6 bases). Germline CDR1 reads SNHLY; CDR2 reads FYNNEI. V was trimmed by 6 bases and J by 2 bases, leaving 10 bases between them. The CDR3 extends over 13 amino acids. CDR3 nucleotide sequence: TGTGCCAGCAGGGGGACAAGACAAGAGACCCAGTACTTC. Translated, it gives CASRGTRQETQYF.

J is TRBJ2-7 and V is TRBV28; possible D gene TRBD1, 6 bases. The CDR3 is made up of 14 amino acids. In germline, CDR1 is MDHEN, CDR2 SYDVKM. The ends were cut back, 5 bases at V and 0 bases at J, with 11 bases in the middle. In DNA form, the CDR3 reads TGTGCCAGCAGTGACCGGGACACCTCCTACGAGCAGTACTTC. This sequence encodes CASSDRDTSYEQYF.

The rearrangement links TRBV10-3 to TRBJ2-7, with 8 bases lining up with TRBD1. Germline-derived CDR1 and CDR2 are ENHRY and SYGVKD. V gave up 3 bases and J gave up 4 bases; unmatched junction bases: 8. This CDR3 region has 15 residues. In DNA, the CDR3 is TGTGCCATCAGTGACCCCGCCGGGACAGGATACGAGCAGTACTTC. This encodes CAISDPAGTGYEQYF.

The chain uses TRBV11-2 and TRBJ1-1; unclear D gene. The germline V gene encodes CDR1 SGHAT and CDR2 FQNNGV. The CDR3 is 13 residues long. V gave up 1 base and J gave up 7 bases, with 10 bases separating them. The CDR3 spells CASSLGPHREAFF. The CDR3 bases are TGTGCCAGCAGCTTAGGTCCCCACCGTGAAGCTTTCTTT.

As to this clone: The junction departs from germline at one end; a sequencing error may be responsible. The chain is built from TRBV6-6 and TRBJ1-5, with D possibly TRBD1 on 6 matching bases. Germline values: CDR1 MNHNY, CDR2 SVGAGI (reference sequence). The length of the CDR3 is 15 residues. CDR3 DNA: TGTGCCAGCAGTTTACCCGGGGCAGGGGCATCAGCCCCAGATTTT. Residues: CASSLPGAGASAPDF.

V gene TRBV5-4 combines with J gene TRBJ1-2; 8 positions agree with TRBD1. Looked up from germline, CDR1 is SGHNT and CDR2 is YYREEE (reference sequence). CDR3 length: 15 amino acids. Trimming removed 4 bases from V and 7 bases from J; junction bases left unmatched: 12. CDR3 loop: CASSQDRAGNSGYTF. In DNA, the CDR3 is TGTGCCAGCAGCCAGGACAGGGCGGGGAATAGTGGCTACACCTTC. Drawing the rest from reference TRBV5-4 and TRBJ1-2, the complete variable domain is ETGVTQSPTHLIKTRGQQVTLRCSSQSGHNTVSWYQQALGQGPQFIFQYYREEENGRGNFPPRFSGLQFPNYSSELNVNALELDDSALYLCASSQDRAGNSGYTFGSGTRLTVV.

To note about this clone: Mismatch with germline at one junction end may stem from a read error. The genes are TRBV5-3 and TRBJ2-1; D remains ambiguous. TRBV5-3 falls under the ORF class, with uncertain function. The CDR3 consists of 11 residues. In nucleotides, the CDR3 is TGTGCCAGCAGCTACAATATCGAGCAGTTCTTC. Translated, it gives CASSYNIEQFF.

The chain uses TRBV28 and TRBJ1-3, with 7 bases aligning to TRBD1. The V and J ends lost 6 bases and 1 base, in that order; junction bases with no gene match: 3. The CDR3 is 14 amino acids. Germline V gives CDR1 MDHEN, CDR2 SYDVKM. CDR3 protein: CASSPGGSGNTIYF. DNA of the CDR3: TGTGCCAGCAGCCCAGGGGGTTCTGGAAACACCATATATTTT. Based on the CDR3 plus reference TRBV28 and TRBJ1-3, the full variable domain is DVKVTQSSRYLVKRTGEKVFLECVQDMDHENMFWYRQDPGLGLRLIYFSYDVKMKEKGDIPEGYSVSREKKERFSLILESASTNQTSMYLCASSPGGSGNTIYFGEGSWLTVV.

The rearrangement uses TRBV6-4 and TRBJ2-2, with D maybe TRBD2 (5 bases). There are 13 residues in the CDR3. The germline CDR1 and CDR2 sequences are MRHNA and SNTAGT. Trimming took 6 bases from V and 6 from J, leaving 11 bases between them. The CDR3 here is CASSPTRAGELFF. CDR3 in DNA: TGTGCCAGCAGCCCTACTAGGGCCGGGGAGCTGTTTTTT.

This clone was recorded once. V is TRBV7-9 and J is TRBJ2-2; D is uncertain. Trimming removed 4 bases from V and 0 bases from J, with 12 bases in between. The CDR3 sequence is 16 residues long. Germline-derived CDR1 and CDR2 are SEHNR and FQNEAQ (reference sequence). CDR3 in amino acids: CASSSRLRTNTGELFF. The CDR3 DNA reads TGTGCCAGCAGCTCCCGACTCCGGACGAACACCGGGGAGCTGTTTTTT.